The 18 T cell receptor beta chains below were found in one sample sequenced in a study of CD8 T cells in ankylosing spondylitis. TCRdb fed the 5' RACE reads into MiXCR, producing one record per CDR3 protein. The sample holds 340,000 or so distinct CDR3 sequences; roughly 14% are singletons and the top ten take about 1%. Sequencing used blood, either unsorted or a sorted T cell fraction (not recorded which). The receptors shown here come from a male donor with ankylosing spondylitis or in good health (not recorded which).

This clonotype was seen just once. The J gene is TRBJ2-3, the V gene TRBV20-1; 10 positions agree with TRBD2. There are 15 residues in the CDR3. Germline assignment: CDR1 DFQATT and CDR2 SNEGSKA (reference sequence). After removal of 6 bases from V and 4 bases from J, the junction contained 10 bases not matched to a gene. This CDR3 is CSAKGSGGVADTQYF. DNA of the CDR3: TGCAGTGCGAAAGGGAGCGGGGGGGTGGCAGATACGCAGTATTTT.

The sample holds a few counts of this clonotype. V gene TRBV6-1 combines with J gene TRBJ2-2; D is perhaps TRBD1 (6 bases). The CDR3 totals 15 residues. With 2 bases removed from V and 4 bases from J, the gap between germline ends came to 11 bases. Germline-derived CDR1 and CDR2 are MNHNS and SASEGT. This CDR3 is CASSEWGRATGELFF. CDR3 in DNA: TGTGCCAGCAGTGAATGGGGGCGTGCCACCGGGGAGCTGTTTTTT.

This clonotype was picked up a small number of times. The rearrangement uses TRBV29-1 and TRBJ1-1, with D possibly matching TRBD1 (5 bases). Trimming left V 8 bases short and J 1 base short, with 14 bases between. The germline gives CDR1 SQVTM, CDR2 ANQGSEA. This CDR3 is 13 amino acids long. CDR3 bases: TGCAGCTCACGGCCAGGGACGAACACTGAAGCTTTCTTT. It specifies CSSRPGTNTEAFF. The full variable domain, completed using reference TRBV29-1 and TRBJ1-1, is SAVISQKPSRDICQRGTSLTIQCQVDSQVTMMFWYRQQPGQSLTLIATANQGSEATYESGFVIDKFPISRPNLTFSTLTVSNMSPEDSSIYLCSSRPGTNTEAFFGQGTRLTVV.

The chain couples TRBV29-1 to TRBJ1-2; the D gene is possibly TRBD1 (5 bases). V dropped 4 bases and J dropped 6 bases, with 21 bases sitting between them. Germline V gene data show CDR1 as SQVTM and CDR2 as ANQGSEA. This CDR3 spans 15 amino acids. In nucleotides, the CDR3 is TGCAGCGTTGCCACCGGGGCCACGACGGCCCATGGCTACACCTTC. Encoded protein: CSVATGATTAHGYTF.

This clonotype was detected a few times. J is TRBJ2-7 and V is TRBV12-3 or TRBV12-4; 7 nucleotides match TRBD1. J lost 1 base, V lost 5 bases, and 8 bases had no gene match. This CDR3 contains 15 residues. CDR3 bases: TGTGCCAGCAGTCAACAGGGGTCCCTATCCTACGAGCAGTACTTC. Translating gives CASSQQGSLSYEQYF.

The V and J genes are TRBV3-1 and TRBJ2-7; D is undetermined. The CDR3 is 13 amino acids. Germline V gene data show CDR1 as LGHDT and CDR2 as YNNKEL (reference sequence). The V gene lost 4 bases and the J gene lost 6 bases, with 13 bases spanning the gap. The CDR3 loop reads CASSPNPSGEQYF. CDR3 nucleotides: TGTGCCAGCAGCCCGAACCCCTCAGGCGAGCAGTACTTC.

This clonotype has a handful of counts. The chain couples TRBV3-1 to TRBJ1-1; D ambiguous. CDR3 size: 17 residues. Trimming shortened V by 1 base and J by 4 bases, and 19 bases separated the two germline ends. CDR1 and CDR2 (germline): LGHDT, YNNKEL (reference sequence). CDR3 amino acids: CASSQVLSSRSGTEAFF. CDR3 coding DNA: TGTGCCAGCAGCCAAGTTCTTTCGTCCCGATCGGGCACTGAAGCTTTCTTT.

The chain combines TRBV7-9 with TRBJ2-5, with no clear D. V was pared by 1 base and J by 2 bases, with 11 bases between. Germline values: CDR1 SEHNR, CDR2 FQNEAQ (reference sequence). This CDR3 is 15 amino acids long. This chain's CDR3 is CASSLGIQQQETQYF. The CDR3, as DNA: TGTGCCAGCAGCTTAGGAATCCAGCAACAAGAGACCCAGTACTTC.

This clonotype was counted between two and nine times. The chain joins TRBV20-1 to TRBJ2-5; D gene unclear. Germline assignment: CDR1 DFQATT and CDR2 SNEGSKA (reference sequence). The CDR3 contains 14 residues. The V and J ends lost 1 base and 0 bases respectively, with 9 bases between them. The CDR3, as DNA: TGCAGTGCTAGAGGGCAGGAGTACCAAGAGACCCAGTACTTC. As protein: CSARGQEYQETQYF.

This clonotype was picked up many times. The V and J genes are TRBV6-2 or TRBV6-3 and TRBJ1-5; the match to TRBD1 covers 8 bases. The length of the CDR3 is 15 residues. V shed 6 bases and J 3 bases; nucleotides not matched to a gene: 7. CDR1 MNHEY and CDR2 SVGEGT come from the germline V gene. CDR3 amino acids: CASRPRDRFNQPQHF. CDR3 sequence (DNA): TGTGCCAGCAGACCCCGGGACAGGTTCAATCAGCCCCAGCATTTT.

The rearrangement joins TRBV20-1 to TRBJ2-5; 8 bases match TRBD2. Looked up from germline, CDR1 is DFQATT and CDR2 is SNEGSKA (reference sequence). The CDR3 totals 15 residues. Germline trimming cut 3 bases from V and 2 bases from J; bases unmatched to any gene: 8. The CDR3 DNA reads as TGCAGTGCTAGTCCCCCGGCTAGCGGGCAAGAGACCCAGTACTTC. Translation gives CSASPPASGQETQYF.

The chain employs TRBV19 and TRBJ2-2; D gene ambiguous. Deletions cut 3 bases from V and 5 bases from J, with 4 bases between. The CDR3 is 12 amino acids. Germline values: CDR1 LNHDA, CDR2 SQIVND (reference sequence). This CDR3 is CASSMRTGELFF. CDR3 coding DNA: TGTGCCAGTAGTATGAGAACCGGGGAGCTGTTTTTT.

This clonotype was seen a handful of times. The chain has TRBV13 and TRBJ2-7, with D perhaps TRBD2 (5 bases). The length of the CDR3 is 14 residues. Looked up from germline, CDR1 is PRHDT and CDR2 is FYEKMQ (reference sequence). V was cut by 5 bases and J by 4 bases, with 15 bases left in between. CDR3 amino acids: CASSLALQSYEQYF. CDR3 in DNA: TGTGCCAGCAGCCTAGCCCTACAAAGTTACGAGCAGTACTTC.

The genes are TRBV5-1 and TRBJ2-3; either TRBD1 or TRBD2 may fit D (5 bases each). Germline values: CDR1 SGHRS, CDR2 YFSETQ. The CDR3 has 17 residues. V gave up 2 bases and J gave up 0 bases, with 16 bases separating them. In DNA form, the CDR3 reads TGCGCCAGCAGCTTTACTCCTGGGGACCGCAGCACAGATACGCAGTATTTT. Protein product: CASSFTPGDRSTDTQYF.

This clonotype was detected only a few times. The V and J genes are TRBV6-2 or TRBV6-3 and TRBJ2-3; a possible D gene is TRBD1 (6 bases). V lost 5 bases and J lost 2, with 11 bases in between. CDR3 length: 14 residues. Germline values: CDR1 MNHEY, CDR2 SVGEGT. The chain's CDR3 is CASSPTGLTDTQYF. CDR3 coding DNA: TGTGCCAGCAGTCCGACAGGACTCACAGATACGCAGTATTTT.

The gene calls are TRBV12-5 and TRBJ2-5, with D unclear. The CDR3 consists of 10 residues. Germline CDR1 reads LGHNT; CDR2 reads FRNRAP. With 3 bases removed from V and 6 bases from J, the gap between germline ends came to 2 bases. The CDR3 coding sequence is TGTGCTAGTGGTTTAAAGACCCAGTACTTC. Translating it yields CASGLKTQYF.

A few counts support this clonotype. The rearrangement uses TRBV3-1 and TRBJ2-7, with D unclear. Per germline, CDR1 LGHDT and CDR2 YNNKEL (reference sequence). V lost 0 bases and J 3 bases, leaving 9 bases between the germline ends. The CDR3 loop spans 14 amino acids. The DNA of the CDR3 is TGTGCCAGCAGCCAAGATAAAGCTCTCTACGAGCAGTACTTC. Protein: CASSQDKALYEQYF.

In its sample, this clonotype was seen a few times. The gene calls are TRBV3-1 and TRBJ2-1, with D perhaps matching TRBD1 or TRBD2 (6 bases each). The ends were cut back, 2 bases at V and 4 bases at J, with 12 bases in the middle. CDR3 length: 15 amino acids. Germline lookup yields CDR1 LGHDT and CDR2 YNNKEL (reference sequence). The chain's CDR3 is CASSQRGTFYNEQFF. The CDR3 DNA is TGTGCCAGCAGCCAAAGGGGGACTTTTTACAATGAGCAGTTCTTC.